The present T cell receptor beta chain was sequenced within a study of blood T cell repertoires in COVID-19. Across the whole study: Some COVID-19 samples were acute and others convalescent; all came from the United States, Italy and Spain. Sources were T cells, B-cell-depleted T cells, or PBMCs; the material itself was cDNA or gDNA.

This CDR3 has 15 residues. V was cut by 1 base and J by 5 bases, with 14 bases left in between. In germline, CDR1 is SGHVS, CDR2 FNYEAQ. Methods used by the authors: Amplification of reference gene primers was used by the study to estimate nucleated cell counts. TCRdb's table, derived via immunoSEQ multiplex PCR, lists solely in-frame clones and lacks some. D and trimming come from the DNA, and the V and J calls and clone size come from that table. The data show about 80,000 clones, with approximately 80% seen just once and more than 10% held by the top ten. This TCR was sampled from an elderly man with acute or convalescent COVID-19. The sequencing sample was made of peripheral blood. The rearrangement joins TRBV7-6 to TRBJ1-2, with D possibly TRBD1 on 5 matching bases. Here the CDR3 reads CASSLGGDLTYGYTF. For the CDR3, the DNA is TGTGCCAGCAGCTTAGGGGGGGACTTAACATATGGCTACACCTTC. Using reference TRBV7-6 and TRBJ1-2 for the parts outside the CDR3, the full variable domain is GAGVSQSPRYKVTKRGQDVALRCDPISGHVSLYWYRQALGQGPEFLTYFNYEAQQDKSGLPNDRFSAERPEGSISTLTIQRTEQRDSAMYRCASSLGGDLTYGYTFGSGTRLTVV.